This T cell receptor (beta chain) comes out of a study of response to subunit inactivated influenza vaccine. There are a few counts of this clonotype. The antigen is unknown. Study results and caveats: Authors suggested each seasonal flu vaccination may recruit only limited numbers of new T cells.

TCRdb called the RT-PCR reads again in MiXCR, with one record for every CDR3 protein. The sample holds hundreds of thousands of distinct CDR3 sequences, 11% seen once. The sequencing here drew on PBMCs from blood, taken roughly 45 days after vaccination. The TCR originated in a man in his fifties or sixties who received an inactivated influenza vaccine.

The CDR3 DNA follows: TGCAGTGCTAAGACAGGGGATCAGCCCCAGCATTTT. This gives the protein CSAKTGDQPQHF. V gene TRBV20-1 combines with J gene TRBJ1-5, with TRBD1 identical over 8 bases. Germline CDR1 is DFQATT and CDR2 is SNEGSKA (reference sequence). V was pared by 4 bases and J by 5 bases, with 1 base of the junction left unmatched. The length of the CDR3 is 12 residues.